A selection of T cell receptor beta chains follows, all from one sample in a study of beta chain features in type 1 diabetes. The repertoire was sequenced with immunoSEQ multiplex PCR; TCRdb's copy has only in-frame clones and lacks some. The sample lists 450,000 to 550,000 clones, roughly 30% occurring once. Material: naive CD4+ T cells from blood. The receptor set was obtained from a man aged 18 to 30 in good health. The CDR3 runs from the conserved cysteine through the conserved F or W. The D gene is left open where the match is weak. Not all rows give a size; the values are once, few, many and, for expanded clones, a class.

>TRBJ1-5|-|-|TRBV30
CAWGPGSNQPQHF
TGTGCCTGGGGCCCGGGGAGCAATCAGCCCCAGCATTTT
>TRBJ2-7|TRBD1|once|TRBV2
CASSDDRGGSYEQYF
TGTGCCAGCAGTGATGACAGGGGAGGATCCTACGAGCAGTACTTC
>TRBJ2-5|TRBD2|-|TRBV4-2
CASSQGLASRVETQYF
TGTGCCAGCAGCCAGGGACTAGCATCCAGGGTAGAGACCCAGTACTTC
>TRBJ1-2|-|few|TRBV4-2
CASSQDKSGYTF
TGTGCCAGCAGCCAAGATAAGAGCGGCTACACCTTC
>TRBJ2-7|-|-|TRBV6-5
CASSYQGYSYEQYF
TGTGCCAGCAGTTACCAGGGCTACTCCTACGAGCAGTACTTC
>TRBJ1-2|-|-|TRBV28
CASSLSAQDRGYTF
TGTGCCAGCAGTTTATCAGCGCAGGATAGGGGCTACACCTTC
>TRBJ2-7|-|-|TRBV5-1
CASSQLGGPYEQYF
TGCGCCAGCAGTCAACTCGGGGGGCCCTACGAGCAGTACTTC
>TRBJ2-1|-|few|TRBV25-1
CASSEFGRVNEQFF
TGTGCCAGCAGTGAATTTGGCAGGGTGAATGAGCAGTTCTTC
>TRBJ1-4|-|few|TRBV30
CAWTQGLSTNEKLFF
TGTGCCTGGACCCAGGGCCTCTCAACTAATGAAAAACTGTTTTTT
>TRBJ1-4|-|-|TRBV4-1
CASSQIGLTGEKLFF
TGCGCCAGCAGCCAAATCGGACTAACCGGCGAAAAACTGTTTTTT
>TRBJ2-7|-|-|TRBV29-1
CSVGFDWGEQYF
TGCAGCGTTGGTTTCGACTGGGGGGAGCAGTACTTC
>TRBJ2-7|-|few|TRBV23-1
CASSTRPGPYEQYF
TGCGCCAGCAGCACGAGGCCAGGGCCCTACGAGCAGTACTTC
>TRBJ2-3|TRBD2|few|TRBV2
CASSAGGATDTQYF
TGTGCCAGCAGCGCGGGAGGGGCCACAGATACGCAGTATTTT
>TRBJ2-1|-|once|TRBV2
CASSVIRVGEQFF
TGTGCCAGCAGTGTAATCAGGGTAGGCGAGCAGTTCTTC
>TRBJ2-3|-|once|TRBV4-3
CASSQESSTDTQYF
TGCGCCAGCAGCCAAGAGTCCAGCACAGATACGCAGTATTTT
>TRBJ2-7|-|-|TRBV6-5
CASTPRGRNPEQYF
TGTGCCAGCACCCCGCGTGGAAGAAATCCGGAGCAGTACTTC
>TRBJ2-1|TRBD2|-|TRBV10-3
CAIAALAGDHNEQFF
TGTGCCATCGCAGCTTTAGCGGGAGACCACAATGAGCAGTTCTTC
>TRBJ2-1|-|few|TRBV18
CASSPPRQGYEQFF
TGTGCCAGCTCACCACCGAGGCAGGGATATGAGCAGTTCTTC
>TRBJ2-7|TRBD2|few|TRBV4-2
CASSQAGAGVSEQYF
TGTGCCAGCAGCCAAGCGGGAGCGGGAGTCTCCGAGCAGTACTTC
>TRBJ2-7|-|-|TRBV5-6
CASSRPGGDEQYF
TGTGCCAGCAGCCGGCCGGGTGGGGACGAGCAGTACTTC
>TRBJ1-4|-|-|TRBV28
CASSPGRFNEKLFF
TGTGCCAGCAGTCCGGGACGGTTTAATGAAAAACTGTTTTTT
>TRBJ2-1|-|-|TRBV25-1
CASRHDLNEQFF
TGTGCCAGCAGACACGACCTCAATGAGCAGTTCTTC
>TRBJ2-7|-|-|TRBV9
CASSPRRASYEQYF
TGTGCCAGCAGCCCCCGGAGGGCTTCCTACGAGCAGTACTTC
>TRBJ2-7|-|-|TRBV25-1
CANSGISEQYF
TGTGCCAACAGTGGAATAAGCGAGCAGTACTTC
>TRBJ2-3|TRBD1|once|TRBV7-2
CASTLRTGSRDTQYF
TGTGCCAGCACCCTACGGACAGGGTCCCGTGATACGCAGTATTTT
>TRBJ1-1|-|-|TRBV30
CAWSVLWVNTEAFF
TGTGCCTGGAGTGTACTGTGGGTGAACACTGAAGCTTTCTTT
>TRBJ2-5|-|once|TRBV9
CASSVGPRETQYF
TGTGCCAGCAGCGTAGGTCCGCGGGAGACCCAGTACTTC